What follows are 5 T cell receptor beta chains derived from one specimen sequenced in a study of blood T cell repertoires in COVID-19. The data were produced by immunoSEQ multiplex PCR, yet TCRdb's version contains in-frame clones alone and is incomplete. The sample comprises about 180,000 clones, 60% to 80% of which are singletons, and more than 25% rests with the top ten. Source material: peripheral blood. The source of these receptors is a woman in her 70s with acute or convalescent COVID-19.

This clone was counted at least ten times. The chain employs TRBV6-1 and TRBJ2-7; D gene ambiguous. The CDR3 has 12 residues. Germline values: CDR1 MNHNS, CDR2 SASEGT. Trimming took 1 base from V and 4 from J, leaving 5 bases between them. The CDR3 nucleotides are TGTGCCAGCAGTGAAGTAGCTTACGAGCAGTACTTC. Its protein is CASSEVAYEQYF.

This chain uses TRBV4-1 with TRBJ1-2; D gene unclear. The ends were cut back, 0 bases at V and 8 bases at J, with 13 bases in the middle. Germline loops: CDR1 MGHRA, CDR2 YSYEKL. This CDR3 has 14 amino acids. DNA for the CDR3: TGCGCCAGCAGCCAAGATCACGGGGTTCGGGGCTACACCTTC. Translated: CASSQDHGVRGYTF.

Here the CDR3 reads CASSYSGFFGDRDLNQPQHF. In DNA, the CDR3 is TGTGCCAGCAGTTACTCGGGATTTTTTGGCGACAGGGATTTGAATCAGCCCCAGCATTTT. V gene TRBV6-2 or TRBV6-3 combines with J gene TRBJ1-5; 7 bases match TRBD1. The CDR3 is made up of 20 amino acids. Looked up from germline, CDR1 is MNHEY and CDR2 is SVGEGT. Losses at the gene ends were 0 bases for V and 4 bases for J; bases not matched to a gene: 18.

This clone was detected once. It may be a read error: a sequence one base away is much more abundant. This CDR3 is CASSVGSQRETQYF. The CDR3 DNA reads TGCGCCAGCAGCGTAGGGAGTCAGCGAGAGACCCAGTACTTC. The chain joins TRBV5-1 to TRBJ2-5, with a possible D match to TRBD2 (5 bases). V was pared by 4 bases and J by 4 bases, with 14 bases between. Germline V CDR1 and CDR2: SGHRS, YFSETQ. The length of the CDR3 is 14 residues.

This chain links TRBV7-8 with TRBJ2-2; 13 nucleotides align to TRBD2. CDR1 and CDR2 (germline): SGHVS, FQNEAQ. The CDR3 length is 16 residues. V gave up 4 bases and J gave up 10 bases; unmatched junction bases: 9. CDR3 sequence (DNA): TGTGCCAGCAGCTCTGTGACTAGCGGGAGGCCTCAGGAGCTGTTTTTT. Translated, it gives CASSSVTSGRPQELFF. Full variable domain (remainder filled in from reference TRBV7-8 and TRBJ2-2): GAGVSQSPRYKVAKRGQDVALRCDPISGHVSLFWYQQALGQGPEFLTYFQNEAQLDKSGLPSDRFFAERPEGSVSTLKIQRTQQEDSAVYLCASSSVTSGRPQELFFGEGSRLTVL.